This T cell receptor (beta chain) emerged from a study of CD8 T cells in Susac syndrome. Germline V gene lookup returns CDR1 KGHSH and CDR2 LQKENI. CDR3 size: 14 residues. V lost 3 bases and J lost 2, with 10 bases in between. TCR beta from blood CD8+ and CD4+ T cells was sequenced. Healthy donors were controls matched for age and sex. When the RNA was reverse transcribed, random hexamers were used with an input of roughly 0.5 to 1 ug. The method of amplification for TCR beta CDR3 was immunoSEQ multiplex PCR, covering 54 Vbeta and 13 Jbeta. TCRdb reprocessed the immunoSEQ multiplex PCR reads with MiXCR, giving one entry per CDR3 protein. The table shows some 130,000 distinct CDR3 sequences, with over 90% occurring only once.

Sequencing input: CD4+ T cells from PBMCs. The TCR sequence derives from a human donor in good health. The V and J genes are TRBV18 and TRBJ2-5; D gene uncertain. This CDR3 reads CASSPPSLQETQYF. CDR3 DNA sequence: TGTGCCAGCTCACCCCCTTCCCTTCAAGAGACCCAGTACTTC.